The present T cell receptor (beta chain) was sequenced within a study of control samples from healthy donors and cancer patients. The length of the CDR3 is 15 residues. CDR1 is MNHEY and CDR2 is SVGAGI in the germline V gene. Trimming removed 5 bases from V and 4 bases from J; junction bases left unmatched: 4. Generated by immunoSEQ multiplex PCR, the TCRdb table keeps only in-frame clones and is missing some. The repertoire holds about 51,000 clones, with over 85% as singletons. This clone was recorded only once. This TCR was sampled from a man in his forties with colorectal cancer. The specimen sequenced was PBMCs. This chain joins TRBV6-5 and TRBJ2-1; 11 positions agree with TRBD2. The CDR3 spells CASSTGLADYNEQFF. The CDR3 DNA reads TGTGCCAGCAGTACGGGACTAGCGGATTACAATGAGCAGTTCTTC.